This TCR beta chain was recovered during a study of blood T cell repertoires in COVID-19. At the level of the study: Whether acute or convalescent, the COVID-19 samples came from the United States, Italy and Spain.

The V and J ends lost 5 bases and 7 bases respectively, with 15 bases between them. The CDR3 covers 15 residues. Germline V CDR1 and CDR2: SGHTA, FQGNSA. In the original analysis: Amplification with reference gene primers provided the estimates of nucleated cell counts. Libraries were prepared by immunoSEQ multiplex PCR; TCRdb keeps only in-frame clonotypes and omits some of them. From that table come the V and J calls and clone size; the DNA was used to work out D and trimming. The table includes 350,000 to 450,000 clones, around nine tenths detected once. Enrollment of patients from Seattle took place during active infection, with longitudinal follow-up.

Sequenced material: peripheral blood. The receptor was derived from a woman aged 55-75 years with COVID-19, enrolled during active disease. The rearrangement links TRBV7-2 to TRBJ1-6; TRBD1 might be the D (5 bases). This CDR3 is CASSEPQGRNSPLHF. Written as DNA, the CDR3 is TGTGCCAGCAGCGAGCCCCAGGGAAGGAATTCACCCCTCCACTTT.